Listed here are 28 T cell receptor beta chains from one sample, sequenced in a study of technical replicates of blood from several donors. Assay used: immunoSEQ multiplex PCR; TCRdb lists only in-frame clones, some missing. The table shows 35,000 to 50,000 clones, with over 95% occurring only once. The sample taken for sequencing was T cells isolated from PBMCs. The origin of the receptors is a human donor in good health.

The rearrangement joins TRBV13 to TRBJ2-7; the D gene is possibly TRBD2 (6 bases). The CDR3 sequence is 17 residues long. Germline values: CDR1 PRHDT, CDR2 FYEKMQ (reference sequence). Trimming took 2 bases from V and 4 from J, leaving 21 bases between them. CDR3 sequence: CASSLSATRNRSYEQYF. The CDR3 DNA reads TGTGCCAGCAGCTTAAGTGCGACTAGAAATCGGTCTTACGAGCAGTACTTC.

The chain has TRBV5-4 and TRBJ2-7, with a possible D match to TRBD1 (6 bases). The V end was cut by 4 bases, the J end by 0 bases, with 11 bases between. This CDR3 has 14 amino acids. Germline values: CDR1 SGHNT, CDR2 YYREEE (reference sequence). The CDR3 reads CASSHTGSSYEQYF. The CDR3 bases are TGTGCCAGCAGCCATACAGGGAGCTCCTACGAGCAGTACTTC.

J is TRBJ1-2 and V is TRBV29-1, with D tentatively TRBD1 (6 bases). Trimming took off 6 bases at V and 4 bases at J, with 21 bases between the two ends. Per germline, CDR1 SQVTM and CDR2 ANQGSEA. This CDR3 is 15 amino acids long. The CDR3 loop reads CSVPVTGYMSYGYTF. CDR3 in DNA: TGCAGCGTGCCCGTTACAGGGTACATGTCCTATGGCTACACCTTC.

This chain links TRBV5-1 with TRBJ2-7, with D possibly TRBD2 on 6 matching bases. V gave up 0 bases and J gave up 2 bases, with 12 bases separating them. The CDR3 has 15 amino acids. The germline V gene encodes CDR1 SGHRS and CDR2 YFSETQ. CDR3 DNA: TGCGCCAGCAGCTTGGGAGCGGGCTTGGCCTACGAGCAGTACTTC. Translated, it gives CASSLGAGLAYEQYF.

The chain has TRBV19 and TRBJ2-1; 14 nucleotides agree with TRBD2. J lost 4 bases, V lost 6 bases, and 8 bases had no gene match. The length of the CDR3 is 17 residues. Germline-derived CDR1 and CDR2 are LNHDA and SQIVND (reference sequence). The CDR3 DNA reads as TGTGCCAGTAGATCGACTAGCGGGAGGGCCGATTACAATGAGCAGTTCTTC. This translates into CASRSTSGRADYNEQFF.

The V and J genes are TRBV12-5 and TRBJ1-5; D possibly corresponds to TRBD1 (6 bases). Trimming took 5 bases from V and 6 from J, leaving 11 bases between them. This CDR3 is 13 amino acids long. Per the germline V gene, CDR1 is LGHNT and CDR2 is FRNRAP. In nucleotides, the CDR3 is TGTGCTAGTGGTGTAGGGGGGGGTCAGCCCCAGCATTTT. Encoded protein: CASGVGGGQPQHF.

This rearrangement joins TRBV10-1 to TRBJ2-5; D unclear. The CDR3 runs to 12 residues. Germline V lookup: CDR1 WNHNN, CDR2 SYGVQD (reference sequence). The V gene lost 7 bases and the J gene lost 7 bases, with 13 bases spanning the gap. CDR3 sequence: CASKTPARTQYF. CDR3 nucleotide sequence: TGCGCCAGCAAGACCCCGGCTAGGACCCAGTACTTC.

V and J are TRBV20-1 and TRBJ1-2; D is undetermined. Trimming pared 5 bases from V and 5 bases from J, leaving 6 bases between. Germline V CDR1 and CDR2: DFQATT, SNEGSKA (reference sequence). The CDR3 runs 10 residues. The CDR3 protein is CSAPGYGYTF. CDR3 DNA sequence: TGCAGTGCTCCCGGGTATGGCTACACCTTC.

The chain carries TRBV27 and TRBJ1-1; D not resolved. V was shortened by 0 bases and J by 5 bases, with 10 bases between the two germline ends. From germline, CDR1 is MNHEY and CDR2 SMNVEV (reference sequence). CDR3 length equals 14 residues. The chain's CDR3 is CASSLSISTTEAFF. The CDR3 bases are TGTGCCAGCAGTTTATCGATTTCTACTACTGAAGCTTTCTTT.

The CDR3 region has the DNA TGCAGTGCTAGAGTCATCTACGAGCAGTACTTC. It yields the protein CSARVIYEQYF. The chain carries TRBV20-1 and TRBJ2-7; D not certain. Germline lookup yields CDR1 DFQATT and CDR2 SNEGSKA (reference sequence). The CDR3 length is 11 residues. Deletions cut 1 base from V and 3 bases from J, with 4 bases between.

V usage is TRBV30 and J usage is TRBJ2-5; the match to TRBD2 covers 9 bases. The CDR3 is 13 residues long. The germline CDR1 and CDR2 sequences are GTSNPN and SVGIG (reference sequence). The trim removed 0 bases at V and 4 bases at J, leaving 0 bases unmatched. The CDR3 region has the DNA TGTGCCTGGAGTGTACTAGCGGGAGAGACCCAGTACTTC. It translates to CAWSVLAGETQYF.

The table lists this clone with a count of one. The chain has TRBV19 and TRBJ2-1; TRBD2 matches at 10 bases. Germline CDR1 reads LNHDA; CDR2 reads SQIVND (reference sequence). The length of the CDR3 is 16 residues. The V and J ends lost 4 bases and 0 bases, in that order; junction bases with no gene match: 3. The CDR3 region is CASSRSSGSSYNEQFF. CDR3 in DNA: TGTGCCAGTAGTAGATCTAGCGGGAGCTCCTACAATGAGCAGTTCTTC.

The chain links TRBV9 to TRBJ2-3; the match to TRBD2 covers 8 bases. The germline V gene has CDR1 SGDLS and CDR2 YYNGEE. J gave up 7 bases and V 0 bases, and 7 bases lay outside the gene matches. The CDR3 has 15 residues. The CDR3 loop is CASSVEAGASNTQYF. The CDR3 nucleotides read TGTGCCAGCAGCGTAGAAGCGGGAGCTTCGAATACGCAGTATTTT. Drawing the rest from reference TRBV9 and TRBJ2-3, the complete variable domain is DSGVTQTPKHLITATGQRVTLRCSPRSGDLSVYWYQQSLDQGLQFLIQYYNGEERAKGNILERFSAQQFPDLHSELNLSSLELGDSALYFCASSVEAGASNTQYFGPGTRLTVL.

The chain carries TRBV6-5 and TRBJ1-1; possibly TRBD1 for D (5 bases). Per the germline V gene, CDR1 is MNHEY and CDR2 is SVGAGI. This CDR3 is built from 11 residues. Trimming stripped 8 bases from V and 7 bases from J, with 11 bases between. CDR3 protein: CASFGGIEAFF. CDR3 sequence (DNA): TGTGCCAGCTTTGGGGGGATTGAAGCTTTCTTT.

The rearrangement joins TRBV4-1 to TRBJ2-2; D might be TRBD1 (6 bases). The V end lost 2 bases, the J end lost 6 bases, and 10 bases lay between the germline ends. The CDR3 is made up of 14 amino acids. From germline, CDR1 is MGHRA and CDR2 YSYEKL. The CDR3 here is CASSQLEGAGELFF. The CDR3 DNA reads as TGCGCCAGCAGCCAACTAGAGGGGGCCGGGGAGCTGTTTTTT.

The chain has TRBV7-3 and TRBJ2-7; D perhaps matches TRBD2 (6 bases). The germline gives CDR1 SGHTA, CDR2 FQGTGA. Trimming took off 0 bases at V and 4 bases at J, with 10 bases between the two ends. This CDR3 is 14 amino acids long. The CDR3 nucleotides read TGTGCCAGCAGCTTAACGGGAGGCGGGTACGAGCAGTACTTC. It encodes CASSLTGGGYEQYF.

Note on this clone: The same CDR3 is also encoded by other DNA sequences in this sample. The genes are TRBV29-1 and TRBJ1-1; 7 nucleotides match TRBD1. V shed 7 bases, J shed 2 bases, and the junction held 4 bases outside the gene matches. Germline loops: CDR1 SQVTM, CDR2 ANQGSEA. CDR3 length: 12 amino acids. CDR3 sequence reads: CSGGTVNTEAFF. CDR3 sequence (DNA): TGCAGCGGCGGGACAGTCAACACTGAAGCTTTCTTT. Variable domain in full (rest from reference TRBV29-1 and TRBJ1-1): SAVISQKPSRDICQRGTSLTIQCQVDSQVTMMFWYRQQPGQSLTLIATANQGSEATYESGFVIDKFPISRPNLTFSTLTVSNMSPEDSSIYLCSGGTVNTEAFFGQGTRLTVV.

The rearrangement links TRBV29-1 to TRBJ1-2; no definite D call. The CDR3 extends over 12 amino acids. CDR1 and CDR2 (germline): SQVTM, ANQGSEA. The CDR3 DNA sequence: TGCACTATACTTAATCCTAACTATGGCTACACCTTC. Translated, it gives CTILNPNYGYTF.

The chain recombines TRBV6-1 with TRBJ1-2, with TRBD1 identical over 8 bases. CDR3 size: 15 residues. After removal of 5 bases from V and 4 bases from J, the junction contained 9 bases not matched to a gene. The V gene's germline CDR1 is MNHNS and CDR2 SASEGT. CDR3 nucleotide sequence: TGTGCCAGCAGTTCCGAGGACAGGGTGTCCTATGGCTACACCTTC. Protein product: CASSSEDRVSYGYTF.

V is TRBV5-1 and J is TRBJ1-2; a possible D gene is TRBD1 (5 bases). Germline CDR1 SGHRS, CDR2 YFSETQ. V was cut by 2 bases and J by 4 bases, with 18 bases left in between. This CDR3 region has 16 residues. The CDR3 region is CASSFHRQHSSYGYTF. CDR3 DNA: TGCGCCAGCAGCTTTCATAGACAGCACTCTTCCTATGGCTACACCTTC.

This sequence joins TRBV10-3 and TRBJ2-6, with D possibly being TRBD1 (5 bases). The germline CDR1 and CDR2 sequences are ENHRY and SYGVKD. The CDR3 has 18 residues. V was shortened by 1 base and J by 1 base, with 14 bases between the two germline ends. In DNA form, the CDR3 reads TGTGCCATCAGTGAGTGGGGCCCCAGAGGATCTGGGGCCAACGTCCTGACTTTC. Protein: CAISEWGPRGSGANVLTF.

This rearrangement joins TRBV4-3 to TRBJ2-3; a possible D gene is TRBD2 (6 bases). This CDR3 is built from 16 residues. V lost 1 base to trimming and J lost 0 bases, with 11 bases between them. CDR1 LGHNA and CDR2 YSLEER come from the germline V gene. CDR3 sequence (DNA): TGCGCCAGCAGCCAAGGGGACTGGCTTAGCACAGATACGCAGTATTTT. Translating it yields CASSQGDWLSTDTQYF.

The chain carries TRBV2 and TRBJ2-7; the match to TRBD2 covers 12 bases. Germline V gene sequence: CDR1 SNHLY, CDR2 FYNNEI. The CDR3 spans 14 residues. J gave up 3 bases and V 8 bases, and 5 bases lay outside the gene matches. The CDR3 sequence: CASSGLAGNYEQYF. CDR3 in DNA: TGTGCCAGCTCTGGACTAGCGGGGAACTACGAGCAGTACTTC.

The V and J genes are TRBV28 and TRBJ2-1, with TRBD2 matching 13 bases. This CDR3 spans 15 amino acids. Trimming at V came to 6 bases and at J to 3 bases, leaving 2 bases not matched to a gene. The germline CDR1 and CDR2 sequences are MDHEN and SYDVKM. The CDR3 DNA reads TGTGCCAGCAGCAGGACTAGCGGGGGCTACAATGAGCAGTTCTTC. As protein: CASSRTSGGYNEQFF.

The chain employs TRBV7-3 and TRBJ2-7; unclear D gene. The CDR3 contains 15 residues. Trimming shortened V by 5 bases and J by 2 bases, and 16 bases separated the two germline ends. Germline V gene sequence: CDR1 SGHTA, CDR2 FQGTGA. The CDR3 DNA follows: TGTGCCAGCAGCCCCCGGTCCCCGCCGCCCTACGAGCAGTACTTC. This codes for CASSPRSPPPYEQYF.

The chain has TRBV27 and TRBJ1-1, with D hard to call. V was pared by 4 bases and J by 1 base, with 7 bases between. This CDR3 is 13 amino acids long. Per the germline V gene, CDR1 is MNHEY and CDR2 is SMNVEV (reference sequence). This CDR3 reads CASSSRGNTEAFF. The DNA of the CDR3 is TGTGCCAGCAGTTCTAGAGGGAACACTGAAGCTTTCTTT.

The CDR3 protein is CASSEAGAQETQYF. DNA of the CDR3: TGTGCCAGCAGTGAAGCAGGGGCTCAAGAGACCCAGTACTTC. This rearrangement joins TRBV6-1 to TRBJ2-5; weak D call: TRBD1 (5 bases). Germline CDR1 is MNHNS and CDR2 is SASEGT. The length of the CDR3 is 14 residues. Trimming cost V 0 bases and J 2 bases, with 7 bases left between them.

The chain links TRBV18 to TRBJ1-1, with D possibly matching TRBD1 (5 bases). The CDR3 totals 14 residues. The V gene lost 5 bases and the J gene lost 3 bases, with 13 bases spanning the gap. CDR1 and CDR2 from the germline V gene are KGHSH and LQKENI. In nucleotides, the CDR3 is TGTGCCAGCTCATGGGGATGGGGGGACACTGAAGCTTTCTTT. Translating it yields CASSWGWGDTEAFF.